This note documents a single T cell receptor (beta chain) sequence. Its antigen target is currently unknown. The sample holds no much larger clone one base away, and base qualities are not on file. The data stem from a study of CD4 T cells in lung cancer (dated by TCRdb to about 2019). Looking at the study overall: The study screened blood T cells of NSCLC patients for responses to candidate mutation-encoded neoepitopes and isolated neoantigen-specific CD4+ T-cell clones and TCRs. Lung adenocarcinoma or squamous cell carcinoma was present in the resected patients, who were aged 60 to 69 at blood donation and were mostly former smokers. Treatments the patients had received before donating blood included platinum chemotherapy, and some of the patients were given nivolumab or pembrolizumab. TCRB deep sequencing tracked the frequency of neoantigen-specific clonotypes in tumor resections, non-adjacent lung and cultured T-cell products. Study-level results and caveats: Some blood-derived responses might reflect in vitro priming of naive T cells or cross-reactivity rather than memory responses to the cancer. Nonspecific IFNgamma producers of unknown purity were included among IFNgamma-sorted cells, so expanded lines were found to range from monoclonal to oligoclonal.

PBMCs were stimulated with mutant 27-mer peptides plus IL21, IL7, IL15 and IL2 for under 15 days, then restimulated with peptide-pulsed autologous B cells. After restimulation with peptide-pulsed B cells, live IFNgamma-secreting T cells were sorted by cytokine capture on a FACS Aria2. Sorted cells were expanded for 14 to 20 days at limiting dilution, about 3 or 10 cells per well, with irradiated allogeneic PBMCs, phytohemagglutinin and IL2. Peripheral blood samples or leukapheresis products were collected from the patients. Expanded lines were screened for antigen specificity by IFNgamma ELISA against autologous B cells pulsed with mutant peptides. Libraries were made using the immunoSEQ multiplex PCR assay. DNA was isolated with Qiagen DNeasy or QIAamp micro DNA kits and TCRB sequenced with the Adaptive Biotechnology human TCRB sequencing kit. TCRB libraries were sequenced on an Illumina MiSeq. Processing in the source paper ran as follows. The kit provider's software was used to analyze TCRB sequence data, and Fisher's exact test was applied to assess tumor enrichment of clonotype templates. TCRdb stores this immuneACCESS table with in-frame sequences only. Part of the clones is absent; in the studies checked, under half of the shortfall reflects unresolved V genes, and no reason is known for the rest. V, J and clone size are those of that table, while D and trimming were read from the DNA. This sample comprises about 300 clones, 92% of them detected only once. The top ten hold approximately 83% of the sample.

The CDR1 and CDR2 encoded by the germline V gene are MNHEY and SVGAGI. Between the V and J ends, shortened by 2 bases and 0 bases respectively, the junction contains 4 bases. Including the terminal cysteine and phenylalanine, the CDR3 comprises 13 residues. Only the CDR3 DNA stays, 39 bases, in frame from base 1. This clonotype originated in a woman between 55 and 75 years old with non-small cell lung cancer. Some clones in this sample may be carry-over from other donors' samples. This receptor chain uses TRBV6-5 and TRBJ1-2, with the D gene call left open. The sample comprised a CD4+ T cell line or clone grown in culture. The bases are TGTGCCAGCAGTTACGTCCCTAACTATGGCTACACCTTC. Translation gives CASSYVPNYGYTF.